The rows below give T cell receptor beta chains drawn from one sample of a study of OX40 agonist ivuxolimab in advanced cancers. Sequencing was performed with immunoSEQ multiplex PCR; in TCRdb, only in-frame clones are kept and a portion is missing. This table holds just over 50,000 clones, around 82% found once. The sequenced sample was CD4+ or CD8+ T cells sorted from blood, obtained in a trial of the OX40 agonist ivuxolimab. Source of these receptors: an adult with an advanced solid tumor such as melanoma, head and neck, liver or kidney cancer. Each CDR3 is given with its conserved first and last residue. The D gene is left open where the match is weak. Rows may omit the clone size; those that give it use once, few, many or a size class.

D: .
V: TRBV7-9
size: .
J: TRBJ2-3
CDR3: CASSRPIGESADTQYF
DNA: TGTGCCAGCAGCCGCCCCATAGGGGAAAGCGCAGATACGCAGTATTTT

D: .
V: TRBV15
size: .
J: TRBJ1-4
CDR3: CATSRGGRRSTNEKLFF
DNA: TGTGCCACCAGCAGAGGAGGAAGGCGATCAACTAATGAAAAACTGTTTTTT

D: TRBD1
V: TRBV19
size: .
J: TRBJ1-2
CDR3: CASSVQGVANYGYTF
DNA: TGTGCCAGTAGTGTACAGGGGGTAGCTAACTATGGCTACACCTTC

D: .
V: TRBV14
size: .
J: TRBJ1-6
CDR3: CASSQQGNSPLHF
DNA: TGTGCCAGCAGCCAACAGGGGAATTCACCCCTCCACTTT

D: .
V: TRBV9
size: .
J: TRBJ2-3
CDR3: CASSVWGRFADTQYF
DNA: TGTGCCAGCAGCGTCTGGGGAAGATTCGCAGATACGCAGTATTTT

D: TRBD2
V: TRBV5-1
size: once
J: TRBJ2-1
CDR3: CASSLESGVRFRNEQFF
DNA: TGCGCCAGCAGCTTGGAGAGCGGGGTTCGATTCAGGAATGAGCAGTTCTTC

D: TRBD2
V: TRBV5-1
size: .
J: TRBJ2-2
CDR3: CASSSLLAGGFAGELFF
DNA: TGCGCCAGCAGCTCCCTACTAGCGGGGGGATTCGCCGGGGAGCTGTTTTTT

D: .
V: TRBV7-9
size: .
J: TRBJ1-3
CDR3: CASSTENGRNTIYF
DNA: TGTGCCAGCAGCACGGAGAACGGCCGGAACACCATATATTTT

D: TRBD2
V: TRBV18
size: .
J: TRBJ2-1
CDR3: CASSPTPSGGHEQFF
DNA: TGTGCCAGCTCACCTACCCCTAGCGGGGGCCATGAGCAGTTCTTC

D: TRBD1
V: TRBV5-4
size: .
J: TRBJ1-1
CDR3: CASSPRDRVTEAFF
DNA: TGTGCCAGCAGCCCCCGGGACAGGGTGACTGAAGCTTTCTTT

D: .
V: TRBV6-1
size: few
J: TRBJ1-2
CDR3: CASSAEGLNGYTF
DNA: TGTGCCAGCAGTGCTGAAGGGCTGAATGGCTACACCTTC

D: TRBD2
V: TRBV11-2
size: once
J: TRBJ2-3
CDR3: CASSLKGRLAGETDTQYF
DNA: TGTGCCAGCAGCTTAAAGGGCCGGCTAGCGGGGGAAACAGATACGCAGTATTTT

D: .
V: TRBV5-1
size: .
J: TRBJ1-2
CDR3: CASSPAPGQFDYTF
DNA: TGCGCCAGCAGCCCGGCCCCCGGACAGTTCGACTACACCTTC

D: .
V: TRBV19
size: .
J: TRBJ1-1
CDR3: CASGPLAGNTEAFF
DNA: TGTGCCAGTGGCCCTTTAGCCGGGAACACTGAAGCTTTCTTT

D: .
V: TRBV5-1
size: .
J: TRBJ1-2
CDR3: CASSYDRTLRYGYTF
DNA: TGCGCCAGCAGCTATGACAGGACGCTCCGCTATGGCTACACCTTC

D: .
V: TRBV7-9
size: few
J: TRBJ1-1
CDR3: CASSLGSTLNTEAFF
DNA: TGTGCCAGCAGCTTAGGTTCCACGTTGAACACTGAAGCTTTCTTT

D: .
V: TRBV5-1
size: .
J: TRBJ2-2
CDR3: CASSLVAGSNTGELFF
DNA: TGCGCCAGCAGCTTGGTTGCAGGGTCGAACACCGGGGAGCTGTTTTTT

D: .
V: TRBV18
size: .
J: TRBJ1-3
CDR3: CASSPPRRSSGNTIYF
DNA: TGTGCCAGCTCACCACCCCGCCGAAGCTCTGGAAACACCATATATTTT

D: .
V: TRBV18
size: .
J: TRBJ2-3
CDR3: CASSPTPTGDTQYF
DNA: TGTGCCAGCTCACCCACACCGACGGGAGATACGCAGTATTTT

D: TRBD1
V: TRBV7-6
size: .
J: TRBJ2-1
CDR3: CASSYFTGTASSYNEQFF
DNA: TGTGCCAGCAGCTACTTCACCGGGACAGCGAGCTCCTACAATGAGCAGTTCTTC

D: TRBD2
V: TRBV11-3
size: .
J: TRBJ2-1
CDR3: CASSSGTSGAKNEQFF
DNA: TGTGCCAGCAGCAGCGGGACTAGCGGGGCCAAGAATGAGCAGTTCTTC

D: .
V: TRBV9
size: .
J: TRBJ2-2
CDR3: CASSPQGTGELFF
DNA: TGTGCCAGCAGCCCCCAGGGCACCGGGGAGCTGTTTTTT

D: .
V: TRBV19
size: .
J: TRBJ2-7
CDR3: CASSIAWQSSYEQYF
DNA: TGTGCCAGTAGTATAGCTTGGCAGAGTTCCTACGAGCAGTACTTC

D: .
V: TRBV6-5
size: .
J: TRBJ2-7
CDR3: CASSYSGRGAYEQYF
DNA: TGTGCCAGCAGTTACTCAGGCCGCGGGGCCTACGAGCAGTACTTC

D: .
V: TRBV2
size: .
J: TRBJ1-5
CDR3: CASSVFEGQPQHF
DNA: TGTGCCAGCAGTGTCTTCGAGGGTCAGCCCCAGCATTTT

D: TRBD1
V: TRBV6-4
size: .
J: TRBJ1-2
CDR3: CASPGPGTGDPLYGYTF
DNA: TGTGCCAGCCCTGGGCCCGGGACAGGGGATCCCCTCTATGGCTACACCTTC

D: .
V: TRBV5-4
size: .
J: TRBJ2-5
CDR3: CASSLDWETQYF
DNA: TGTGCCAGCAGCTTGGATTGGGAGACCCAGTACTTC

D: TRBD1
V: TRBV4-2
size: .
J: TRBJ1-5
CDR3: CASSQDPTGGWQPQHF
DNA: TGTGCCAGCAGCCAAGACCCGACAGGGGGCTGGCAGCCCCAGCATTTT

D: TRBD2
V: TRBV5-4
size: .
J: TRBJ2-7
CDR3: CASSPSGGGDEQYF
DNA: TGTGCCAGCAGCCCATCCGGGGGGGGCGACGAGCAGTACTTC

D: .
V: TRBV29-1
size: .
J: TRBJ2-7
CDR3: CSLGGRGRHHEQYF
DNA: TGCAGCCTAGGGGGCCGGGGGCGCCACCACGAGCAGTACTTC

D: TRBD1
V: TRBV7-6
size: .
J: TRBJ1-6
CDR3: CASSLVGGGESPLHF
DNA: TGTGCCAGCAGCTTAGTAGGAGGGGGCGAGTCGCCCCTCCACTTT

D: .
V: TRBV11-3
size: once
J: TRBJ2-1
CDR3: CASSRQVPYNEQFF
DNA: TGTGCCAGCAGCCGACAGGTCCCCTACAATGAGCAGTTCTTC

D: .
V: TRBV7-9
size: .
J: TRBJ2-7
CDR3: CASSLQEGEQYF
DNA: TGTGCCAGCAGCCTTCAAGAGGGCGAGCAGTACTTC

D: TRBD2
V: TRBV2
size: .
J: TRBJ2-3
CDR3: CASRGTSGGPDTQYF
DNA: TGTGCCAGCAGGGGGACTAGCGGGGGTCCAGATACGCAGTATTTT